This T cell receptor beta chain was sequenced for a study of early T cells in non-severe SARS-CoV-2 infection. The V end was cut by 8 bases, the J end by 8 bases, with 21 bases between. Germline values: CDR1 SEHNR, CDR2 FQNEAQ (reference sequence). This CDR3 comprises 14 residues. This clonotype was seen many times. From the 5' RACE reads, TCRdb called clonotypes with MiXCR, one entry per CDR3 protein. The data hold tens of thousands of distinct CDR3 sequences, with approximately 4.4% observed a single time. This chain links TRBV7-9 with TRBJ1-2; D not resolved. The receptor was derived from an adult who was a healthcare worker with PCR-confirmed SARS-CoV-2 infection or an uninfected control (not recorded which). Sequencing was done on a sample of whole blood. The CDR3 nucleotides are TGTGCCAGCGGAAATCAGGTCTCTTCGGGGGGCTACACCTTC. Its protein is CASGNQVSSGGYTF.